This TCR beta chain came from a study of preoperative IRX-2 immunotherapy in early breast cancer. This CDR3 region has 15 residues. The trim removed 7 bases at V and 8 bases at J, leaving 13 bases unmatched. CDR1 SGHTA and CDR2 FQGNSA come from the germline V gene. Using immunoSEQ multiplex PCR, the repertoire was profiled, and TCRdb retains in-frame clones only, with some absent. The data contain 40,000 to 45,000 clones, about 95% of them singletons. The treatment denotes: preoperative locoregional IRX-2 cytokine immunotherapy. This phase Ib study tested locoregional IRX-2 cytokine immunotherapy given before surgery.

Material: tumor tissue, obtained after IRX-2 immunotherapy. J is TRBJ2-1 and V is TRBV7-2; 8 nucleotides line up with TRBD2. This receptor was taken from a human donor with breast cancer. The CDR3 is CASIETSVVGDEQFF. In DNA, the CDR3 is TGTGCCAGCATCGAGACTAGCGTCGTTGGGGATGAGCAGTTCTTC.